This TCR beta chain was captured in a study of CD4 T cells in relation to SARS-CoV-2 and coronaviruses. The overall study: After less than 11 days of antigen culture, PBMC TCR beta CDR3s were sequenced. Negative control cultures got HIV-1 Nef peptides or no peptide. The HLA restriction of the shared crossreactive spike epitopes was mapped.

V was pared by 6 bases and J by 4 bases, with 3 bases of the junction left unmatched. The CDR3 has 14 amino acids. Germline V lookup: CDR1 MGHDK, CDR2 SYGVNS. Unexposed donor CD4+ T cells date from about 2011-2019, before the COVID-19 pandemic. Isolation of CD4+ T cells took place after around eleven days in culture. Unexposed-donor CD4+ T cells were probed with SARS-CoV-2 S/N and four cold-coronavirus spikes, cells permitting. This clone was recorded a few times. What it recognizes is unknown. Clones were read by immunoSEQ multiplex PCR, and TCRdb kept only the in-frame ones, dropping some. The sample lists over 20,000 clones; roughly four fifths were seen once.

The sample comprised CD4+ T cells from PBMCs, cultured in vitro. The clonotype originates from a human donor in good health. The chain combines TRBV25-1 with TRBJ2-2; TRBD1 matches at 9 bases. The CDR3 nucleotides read TGTGCCAGCAGCGGGACAGGGTTCACCGGGGAGCTGTTTTTT. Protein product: CASSGTGFTGELFF.